The rows below give T cell receptor beta chains drawn from one sample of a study of regulatory T cells in long-lasting Graves disease. Each CDR3 protein is one row after TCRdb ran MiXCR on the multiplex PCR reads. The sample gives roughly 400,000 distinct CDR3 sequences, under 25% of which show up once; 20% is in the top ten. The sequencing used peripheral blood mononuclear cells (PBMCs), collected when the disease was refractory, from a patient treated with antithyroid drugs. The source of these receptors is a female donor with Graves disease. CDR3s include the opening cysteine and the closing phenylalanine or tryptophan. The D gene is left open where the match is weak. Clone size is stated in some rows and not others, as once, few, many or a class when expanded.

j_call d_call v_call clone_size cdr3_nt cdr3_aa
TRBJ1-1 NA TRBV2 many TGTGCCAGCAGGCGGGGCCTGAAGGACACTGAAGCTTTCTTT CASRRGLKDTEAFF
TRBJ1-1 NA TRBV5-6 NA TGTGCCAGCAGCGCGACGGTGGACATGGGTCTCACTGAAGCTTTCTTT CASSATVDMGLTEAFF
TRBJ1-2 NA TRBV10-2 many TGCGCCAGCGGGGACGGGTATGGCTACACCTTC CASGDGYGYTF
TRBJ1-5 TRBD1 TRBV7-8 many TGTGCCAGCAGCTTAGCAGGACAGGGAAATCAGCCCCAGCATTTT CASSLAGQGNQPQHF
TRBJ1-6 NA TRBV28 few TGTGCCAGCAGTATCCCACGGGGTTGGGATTCACCCCTCCACTTT CASSIPRGWDSPLHF
TRBJ1-6 NA TRBV12-3/TRBV12-4 many TGTGCCAGCAGTTATGGGGGGACCTATAATTCACCCCTCCACTTT CASSYGGTYNSPLHF
TRBJ2-5 TRBD1 TRBV20-1 NA TGCAGTGCACCAACAGGGGGAGAGACCCAGTACTTC CSAPTGGETQYF
TRBJ1-5 TRBD1 TRBV28 few TGTGCCAGCGGGGGACAGGGGGCATGGAGCAATCAGCCCCAGCATTTT CASGGQGAWSNQPQHF
TRBJ1-5 TRBD1 TRBV19 NA TGTGCCAGTAGTATTGGCGGACAGGGGGGACAGCCCCAGCATTTT CASSIGGQGGQPQHF
TRBJ2-5 NA TRBV6-2/TRBV6-3 NA TGTGCCAGCAGTTACTCAGGCAGACAAGAGACCCAGTACTTC CASSYSGRQETQYF
TRBJ2-7 NA TRBV28 many TGTGCCAGCAGTTCCCACGGCGCAGGTGAGCAGTACTTC CASSSHGAGEQYF
TRBJ2-5 TRBD2 TRBV11-2 many TGTGCCAGCAGCCCATTTAGCGGGAGAGTTGAGACCCAGTACTTC CASSPFSGRVETQYF
TRBJ1-2 NA TRBV20-1 many TGCAGTGCTACGCCCTCGACCCGAACGGACTATGGCTACACCTTC CSATPSTRTDYGYTF
TRBJ2-7 TRBD1 TRBV20-1 many TGCAGTGCTAGCCTCCGGGACAGGGGCGTCGAGCAGTACTTC CSASLRDRGVEQYF
TRBJ2-2 TRBD2 TRBV12-3/TRBV12-4 many TGTGCCAGCAGTTCTCGGACTAGTGGGACCGGGGAGCTGTTTTTT CASSSRTSGTGELFF
TRBJ1-1 NA TRBV6-2/TRBV6-3 few TGTGCCGGCAGTTACTCCCTCGGGGGTACCACTGAAGCTTTCTTT CAGSYSLGGTTEAFF
TRBJ1-1 NA TRBV20-1 NA TGCAGTGCTAGATTGGGGGACACTGAAGCTTTCTTT CSARLGDTEAFF
TRBJ2-1 TRBD2 TRBV20-1 few TGCAGTGCTAGCATCCCAAGCGGGAGGAATGAGCAGTTCTTC CSASIPSGRNEQFF
TRBJ1-5 NA TRBV27 NA TGTGCCAGCAGTTCCGGGCGGTATCAGCCCCAGCATTTT CASSSGRYQPQHF
TRBJ1-2 TRBD1 TRBV27 many TGTGCCAGCAGTAGCAGGGGGCGCGAAGTTGGCTACACCTTC CASSSRGREVGYTF
TRBJ2-7 NA TRBV6-2/TRBV6-3 NA TGTGCCAGCAGTTCCGGTTGGGAGCAGTACTTC CASSSGWEQYF
TRBJ2-5 NA TRBV7-3 few TGTGCCAGCAGCTTAACGGCCAAAGAGACCCAGTACTTC CASSLTAKETQYF
TRBJ2-2 TRBD2 TRBV20-1 NA TGCAATGCTAGAGATGGGCGGGAGGTCACCGGGGAGCTGTTTTTT CNARDGREVTGELFF
TRBJ1-2 NA TRBV5-5 few TGTGCCAGCAGTTCCCGGGGATTCTATGGCTACACCTTC CASSSRGFYGYTF
TRBJ1-4 NA TRBV7-8 few TGTGCCAGCAGCTTAGGCCCCGGGGGGGAGGGTAAAAAACTGTTTTTT CASSLGPGGEGKKLFF
TRBJ2-7 NA TRBV6-5 many TGTGCCAGCAGTTACGGTGGCAGGATCCTAGAGCAGTACTTC CASSYGGRILEQYF
TRBJ1-4 NA TRBV3-1 few TGTGCCAGCAGCCCCAGTGGCGCTAATGAAAAACTGTTTTTT CASSPSGANEKLFF
TRBJ1-2 TRBD1 TRBV7-2 many TGTGCCAGCAGGTCCAGGGGGCCAGGCGACTATGGCTACACCTTC CASRSRGPGDYGYTF
TRBJ1-1 NA TRBV13 NA TGTGCCAGCAGCTTAGTAGAACAGGGACACCCTGAAGCTTTCTTT CASSLVEQGHPEAFF
TRBJ2-5 TRBD1 TRBV20-1 many TGCAGTGCCAAGACAGGGGAAGTGGGCCAAGAGACCCAGTACTTC CSAKTGEVGQETQYF
TRBJ1-2 TRBD1 TRBV27 many TGTGCCAGCAGTCCACAAGACAGGGTGGTCTATGGCTACACCTTC CASSPQDRVVYGYTF
TRBJ2-2 TRBD2 TRBV9 few TGTGCCAGCAGCCCCGGGGAGGGGACGGCGGTCGGGGAGCTGTTTTTT CASSPGEGTAVGELFF
TRBJ2-3 TRBD2 TRBV11-2 few TGTGCCAGCAGCGCCTGGCCCATTCCTAGCGGGAGTGCAGATACGCAGTATTTT CASSAWPIPSGSADTQYF
TRBJ2-7 TRBD1 TRBV4-1 NA TGCGCCAGCAGCCAACACGACAGGGGTTGGGCCTACGAGCAGTACTTC CASSQHDRGWAYEQYF
TRBJ1-2 NA TRBV19 NA TGTGCCAGTAGTCCATTCGGGGCGTATCAGAATGGCTACACCTTC CASSPFGAYQNGYTF
TRBJ1-2 NA TRBV30 NA TGTGCCTGGAGTGCGCGGGGCTCCAATGGCTACACCTTC CAWSARGSNGYTF
TRBJ2-7 TRBD1 TRBV28 many TGTGCCGGTACCGGGACAGGCTCCTACGAGCAGTACTTC CAGTGTGSYEQYF
TRBJ2-1 TRBD2 TRBV15 NA TGTGCCACCAGCAGAGATATAGCGGGCCTCTACAATGAGCAGTTCTTC CATSRDIAGLYNEQFF
TRBJ2-2 TRBD2 TRBV6-5 many TGTGCCAGCAGTTACTCGAAGGGACTAGCGGCGAACACCGGGGAGCTGTTTTTT CASSYSKGLAANTGELFF
TRBJ2-7 NA TRBV27 NA TGTGCCAGCAGCCAAGGGGTGGCCGAGCAGTGCTTC CASSQGVAEQCF
TRBJ2-1 TRBD2 TRBV7-2 NA TGTGCCAGCAGCCCCCGACTAGCGGACAATGAGCAGTTCTTC CASSPRLADNEQFF
TRBJ1-1 NA TRBV5-4 NA TGTGCCAGCGCGCCTGAGGTATCCACTGAAGCTTTCTTT CASAPEVSTEAFF
TRBJ1-2 TRBD1 TRBV28 many TGTGCCAGCAGGCGGACAGGGAATCTCTATGGCTACACCTTC CASRRTGNLYGYTF
TRBJ1-5 NA TRBV6-1 NA TGTGCCAGCAGCCCTACCTCGGGAGGGAAGGGCAATCAGCCCCAGCATTTT CASSPTSGGKGNQPQHF
TRBJ2-7 NA TRBV7-2 many TGTGCCAGCAGCTTAGGGACATCTACCTACGAGCAGTACTTC CASSLGTSTYEQYF
TRBJ1-1 NA TRBV12-3/TRBV12-4 many TGTGCCAGCAGTTTTGGACGATCGAACACTGAAGCTTTCTTT CASSFGRSNTEAFF
TRBJ2-7 NA TRBV2 many TGTGCCAGCAGTGAACCCCCCAGCGGCGAGCAGTACTTC CASSEPPSGEQYF
TRBJ2-7 NA TRBV20-1 NA TGCAGTGCAAACAGACCCACCGGGTCCTACGAGCAGTACTTC CSANRPTGSYEQYF
TRBJ2-7 NA TRBV27 few TGTGCCAGCAGAGCTAGCGCCTCATTCTACGAGCAGTACTTC CASRASASFYEQYF
TRBJ2-7 TRBD1 TRBV30 many TGTGCCTGGAGCAGGGACAGGTCCTACGAGCAGTACTTC CAWSRDRSYEQYF
TRBJ2-5 NA TRBV11-2 many TGTGCCAGCAGCTTAGAAAGGCTAGCGAGAGAGACCCAGTACTTC CASSLERLARETQYF
TRBJ1-2 NA TRBV6-5 few TGTGCCAGCAGTTGGGCAGCTAACTATGGCTACACCTTC CASSWAANYGYTF
TRBJ2-7 NA TRBV7-9 many TGTGCCAGCAGCTCCCGGGACACCACCTACGAGCAGTACTTC CASSSRDTTYEQYF
TRBJ1-1 TRBD1 TRBV12-3/TRBV12-4 many TGTGCCAGCAGTCAAGACGCGGACAGGGGGGGTGAAGCTTTCTTT CASSQDADRGGEAFF
TRBJ2-2 TRBD2 TRBV6-1 NA TGTGCCAGCAGCCGACTAGCGGGAGTGACCGGGGAGCTGTTTTTT CASSRLAGVTGELFF
TRBJ1-1 NA TRBV12-3/TRBV12-4 many TGTGCCAGCAGTTTTAGCGGTGAAGCTTTCTTT CASSFSGEAFF
TRBJ1-5 NA TRBV12-3/TRBV12-4 many TGTGCCAGCAGTTTTGGGTCTTCGGGTGCTCAGCCCCAGCATTTT CASSFGSSGAQPQHF
TRBJ2-2 TRBD1 TRBV6-2/TRBV6-3 NA TGTGCCAGCAGTTACTCCGTTGGGGACAGCGGGGAGCTGTTTTTT CASSYSVGDSGELFF